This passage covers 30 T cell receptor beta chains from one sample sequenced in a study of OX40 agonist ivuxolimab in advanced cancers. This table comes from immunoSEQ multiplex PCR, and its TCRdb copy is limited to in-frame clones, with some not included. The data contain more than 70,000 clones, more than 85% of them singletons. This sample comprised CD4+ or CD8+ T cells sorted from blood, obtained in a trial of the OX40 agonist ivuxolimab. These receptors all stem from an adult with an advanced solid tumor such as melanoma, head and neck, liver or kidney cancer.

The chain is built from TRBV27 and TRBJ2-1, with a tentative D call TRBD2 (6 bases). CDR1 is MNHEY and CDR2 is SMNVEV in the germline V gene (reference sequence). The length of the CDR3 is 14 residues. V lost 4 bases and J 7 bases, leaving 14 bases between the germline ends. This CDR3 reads CASSYGRGLNEQFF. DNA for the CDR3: TGTGCCAGCAGTTACGGTCGGGGGTTAAATGAGCAGTTCTTC.

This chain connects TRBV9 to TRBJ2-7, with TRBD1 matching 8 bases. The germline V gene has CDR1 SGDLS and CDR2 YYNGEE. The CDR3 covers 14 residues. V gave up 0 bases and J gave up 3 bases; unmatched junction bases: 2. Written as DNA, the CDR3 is TGTGCCAGCAGCGTAGGGGACAGGATCTACGAGCAGTACTTC. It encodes CASSVGDRIYEQYF.

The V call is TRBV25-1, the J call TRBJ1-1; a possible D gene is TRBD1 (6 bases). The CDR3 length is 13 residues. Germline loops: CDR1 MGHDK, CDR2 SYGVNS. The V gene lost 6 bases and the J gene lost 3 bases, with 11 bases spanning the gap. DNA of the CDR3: TGTGCCAGCAGCCAGGGGTTTGACACTGAAGCTTTCTTT. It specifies CASSQGFDTEAFF.

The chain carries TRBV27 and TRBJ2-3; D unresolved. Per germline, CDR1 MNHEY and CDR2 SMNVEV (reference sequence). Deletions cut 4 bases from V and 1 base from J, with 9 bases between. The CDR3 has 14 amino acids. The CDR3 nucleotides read TGTGCCAGCAGTTCCCCGGAAGGCACAGATACGCAGTATTTT. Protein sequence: CASSSPEGTDTQYF.

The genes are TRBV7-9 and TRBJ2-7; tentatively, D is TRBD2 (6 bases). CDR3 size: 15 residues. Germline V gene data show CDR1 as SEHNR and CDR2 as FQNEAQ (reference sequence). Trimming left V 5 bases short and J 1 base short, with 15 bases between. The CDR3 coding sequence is TGTGCCAGCAGCCCTGCCGGGACTGAATCCTACGAGCAGTACTTC. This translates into CASSPAGTESYEQYF.

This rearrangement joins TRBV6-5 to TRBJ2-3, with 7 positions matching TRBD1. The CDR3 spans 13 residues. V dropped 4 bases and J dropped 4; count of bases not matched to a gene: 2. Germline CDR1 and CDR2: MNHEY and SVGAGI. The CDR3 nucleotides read TGTGCCAGCAGTTTAGGACAGGCAGATACGCAGTATTTT. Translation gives CASSLGQADTQYF.

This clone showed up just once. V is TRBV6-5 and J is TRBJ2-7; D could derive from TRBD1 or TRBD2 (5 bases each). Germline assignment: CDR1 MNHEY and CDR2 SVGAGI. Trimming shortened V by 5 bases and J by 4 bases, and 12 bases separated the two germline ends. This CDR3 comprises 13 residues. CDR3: CASSPGTYYEQYF. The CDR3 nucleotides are TGTGCCAGCAGTCCCGGGACCTATTACGAGCAGTACTTC.

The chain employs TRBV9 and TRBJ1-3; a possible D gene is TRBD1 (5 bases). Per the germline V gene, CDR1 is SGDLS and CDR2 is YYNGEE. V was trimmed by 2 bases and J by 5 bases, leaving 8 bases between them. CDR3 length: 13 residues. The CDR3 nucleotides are TGTGCCAGCAGCGTGGACACTAGAAACACCATATATTTT. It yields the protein CASSVDTRNTIYF.

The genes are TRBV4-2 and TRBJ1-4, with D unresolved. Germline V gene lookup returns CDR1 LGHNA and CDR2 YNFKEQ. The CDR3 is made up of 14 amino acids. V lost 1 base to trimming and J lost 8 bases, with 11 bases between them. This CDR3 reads CASSQGGGMEKLFF. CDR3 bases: TGTGCCAGCAGCCAAGGGGGTGGTATGGAAAAACTGTTTTTT.

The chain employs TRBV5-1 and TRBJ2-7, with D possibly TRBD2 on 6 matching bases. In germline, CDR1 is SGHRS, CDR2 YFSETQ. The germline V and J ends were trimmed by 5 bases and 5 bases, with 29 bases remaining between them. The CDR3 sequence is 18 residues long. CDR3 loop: CASRTRGTSADRSHEQYF. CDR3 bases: TGCGCCAGCAGAACGCGCGGGACGTCGGCGGATCGTTCGCACGAGCAGTACTTC.

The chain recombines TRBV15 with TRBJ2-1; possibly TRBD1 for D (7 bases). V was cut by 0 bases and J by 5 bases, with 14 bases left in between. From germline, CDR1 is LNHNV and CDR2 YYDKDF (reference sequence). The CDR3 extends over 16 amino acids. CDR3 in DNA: TGTGCCACCAGCAGAGAAGGGGGCGGGGTAGACAATGAGCAGTTCTTC. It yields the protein CATSREGGGVDNEQFF.

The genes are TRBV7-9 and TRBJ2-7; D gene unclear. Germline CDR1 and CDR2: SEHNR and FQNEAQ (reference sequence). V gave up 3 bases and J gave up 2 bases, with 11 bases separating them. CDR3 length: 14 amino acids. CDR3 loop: CASSFPSEAYEQYF. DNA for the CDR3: TGTGCCAGCAGCTTCCCCAGTGAGGCCTACGAGCAGTACTTC. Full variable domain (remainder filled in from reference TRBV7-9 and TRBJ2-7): DTGVSQNPRHKITKRGQNVTFRCDPISEHNRLYWYRQTLGQGPEFLTYFQNEAQLEKSRLLSDRFSAERPKGSFSTLEIQRTEQGDSAMYLCASSFPSEAYEQYFGPGTRLTVT.

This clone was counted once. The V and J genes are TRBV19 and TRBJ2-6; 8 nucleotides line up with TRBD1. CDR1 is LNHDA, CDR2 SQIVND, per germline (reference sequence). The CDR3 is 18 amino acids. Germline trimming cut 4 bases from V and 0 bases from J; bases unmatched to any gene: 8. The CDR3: CASSRIRTGPSGANVLTF. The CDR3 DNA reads TGTGCCAGTAGTAGGATAAGGACAGGGCCCTCTGGGGCCAACGTCCTGACTTTC.

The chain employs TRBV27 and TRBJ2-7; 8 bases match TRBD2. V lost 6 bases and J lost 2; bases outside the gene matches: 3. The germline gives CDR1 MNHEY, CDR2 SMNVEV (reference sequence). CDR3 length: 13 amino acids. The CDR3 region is CASSGGGPYEQYF. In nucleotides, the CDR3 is TGTGCCAGCAGCGGGGGGGGGCCCTACGAGCAGTACTTC.

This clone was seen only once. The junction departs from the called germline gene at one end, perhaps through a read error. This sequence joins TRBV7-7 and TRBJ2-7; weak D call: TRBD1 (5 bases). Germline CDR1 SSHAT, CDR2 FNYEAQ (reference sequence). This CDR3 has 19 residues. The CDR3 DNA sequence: TGTGCTAGCAGCTTAGCTTCCCGAGGACAAGAGAAAGAGATGGACGAGCAGTACTTC. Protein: CASSLASRGQEKEMDEQYF.

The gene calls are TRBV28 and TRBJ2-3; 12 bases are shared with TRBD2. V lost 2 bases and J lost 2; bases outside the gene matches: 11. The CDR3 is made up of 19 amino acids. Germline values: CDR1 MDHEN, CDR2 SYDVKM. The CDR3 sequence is CASSLGGLAGHSPTDTQYF. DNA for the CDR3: TGTGCCAGCAGTTTAGGAGGACTAGCGGGGCACAGCCCCACAGATACGCAGTATTTT. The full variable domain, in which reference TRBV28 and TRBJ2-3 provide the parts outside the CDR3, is DVKVTQSSRYLVKRTGEKVFLECVQDMDHENMFWYRQDPGLGLRLIYFSYDVKMKEKGDIPEGYSVSREKKERFSLILESASTNQTSMYLCASSLGGLAGHSPTDTQYFGPGTRLTVL.

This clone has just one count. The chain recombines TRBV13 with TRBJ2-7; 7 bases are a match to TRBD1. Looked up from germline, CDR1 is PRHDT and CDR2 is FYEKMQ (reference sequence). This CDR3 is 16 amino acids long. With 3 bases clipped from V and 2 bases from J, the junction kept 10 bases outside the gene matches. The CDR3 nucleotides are TGTGCCAGCAGCTTGTTTAGGGACAGATCAGCCTACGAGCAGTACTTC. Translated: CASSLFRDRSAYEQYF.

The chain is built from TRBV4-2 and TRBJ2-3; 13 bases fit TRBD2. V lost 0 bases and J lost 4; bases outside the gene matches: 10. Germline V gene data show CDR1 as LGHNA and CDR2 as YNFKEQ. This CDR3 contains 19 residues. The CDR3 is CASSQEGETSGRAPDTQYF. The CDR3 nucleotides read TGTGCCAGCAGCCAAGAGGGAGAAACTAGCGGGAGGGCCCCAGATACGCAGTATTTT.

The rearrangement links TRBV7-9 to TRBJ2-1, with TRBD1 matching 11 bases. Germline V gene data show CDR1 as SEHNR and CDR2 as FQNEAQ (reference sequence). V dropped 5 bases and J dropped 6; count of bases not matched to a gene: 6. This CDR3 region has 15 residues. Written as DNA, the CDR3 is TGTGCCAGCAGCCCCCGAGGGACAGGGGGCAATGAGCAGTTCTTC. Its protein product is CASSPRGTGGNEQFF. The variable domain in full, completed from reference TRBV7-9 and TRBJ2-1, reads DTGVSQNPRHKITKRGQNVTFRCDPISEHNRLYWYRQTLGQGPEFLTYFQNEAQLEKSRLLSDRFSAERPKGSFSTLEIQRTEQGDSAMYLCASSPRGTGGNEQFFGPGTRLTVL.

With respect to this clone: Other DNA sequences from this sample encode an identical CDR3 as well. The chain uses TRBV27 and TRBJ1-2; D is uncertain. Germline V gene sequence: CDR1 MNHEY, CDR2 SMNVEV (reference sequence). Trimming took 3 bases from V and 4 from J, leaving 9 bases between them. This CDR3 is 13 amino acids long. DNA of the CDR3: TGTGCCAGCAGTTTGGGAGTCGGCTATGGCTACACCTTC. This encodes CASSLGVGYGYTF.

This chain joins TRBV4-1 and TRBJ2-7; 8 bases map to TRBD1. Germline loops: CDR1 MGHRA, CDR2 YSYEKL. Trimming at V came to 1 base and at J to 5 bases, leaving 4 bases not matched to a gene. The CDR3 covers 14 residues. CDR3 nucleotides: TGCGCCAGCAGCCAAGTTTCAGGGGGCCACGAGCAGTACTTC. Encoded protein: CASSQVSGGHEQYF.

The CDR3 DNA is TGTGCCAGCAGCCTTGATGCGCAGGGTAGAAGGAATGAGCAGTTCTTC. It translates to CASSLDAQGRRNEQFF. The V and J genes are TRBV7-6 and TRBJ2-1; D might be TRBD1 (5 bases). CDR3 length: 16 amino acids. Between the trimmed V and J ends, which lost 5 bases and 7 bases, there was a span of 21 bases. Germline V gives CDR1 SGHVS, CDR2 FNYEAQ.

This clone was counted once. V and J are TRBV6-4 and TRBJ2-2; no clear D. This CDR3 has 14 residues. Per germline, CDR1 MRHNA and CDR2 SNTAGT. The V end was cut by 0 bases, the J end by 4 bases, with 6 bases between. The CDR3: CASSDSGSTGELFF. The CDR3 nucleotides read TGTGCCAGCAGTGACTCCGGTAGCACCGGGGAGCTGTTTTTT.

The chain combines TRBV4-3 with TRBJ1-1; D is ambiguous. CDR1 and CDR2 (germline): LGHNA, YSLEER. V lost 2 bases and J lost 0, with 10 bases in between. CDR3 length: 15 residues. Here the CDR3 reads CASSQTSNMNTEAFF. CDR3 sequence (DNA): TGCGCCAGCAGCCAAACCTCAAACATGAACACTGAAGCTTTCTTT.

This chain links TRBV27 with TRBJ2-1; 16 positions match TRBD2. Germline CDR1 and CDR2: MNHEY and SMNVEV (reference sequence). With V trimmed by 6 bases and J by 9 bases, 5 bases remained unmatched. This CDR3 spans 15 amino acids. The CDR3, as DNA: TGTGCCAGCAGCCTGGGACTAGCGGGGGGGAGTGAGCAGTTCTTC. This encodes CASSLGLAGGSEQFF.

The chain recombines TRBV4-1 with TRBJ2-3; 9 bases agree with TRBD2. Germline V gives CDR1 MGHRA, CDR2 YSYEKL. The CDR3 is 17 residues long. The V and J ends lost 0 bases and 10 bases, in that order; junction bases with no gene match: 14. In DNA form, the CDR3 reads TGCGCCAGCAGCCAAGAAGGGGCTAGCGGGACGAATGGCGCGCAGTATTTT. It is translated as CASSQEGASGTNGAQYF.

The CDR3: CASSQETGVKTQYF. CDR3 DNA sequence: TGCGCCAGCAGCCAAGAGACGGGAGTGAAGACCCAGTACTTC. The chain uses TRBV4-1 and TRBJ2-5; possibly TRBD2 for D (6 bases). V gave up 0 bases and J gave up 6 bases, with 11 bases separating them. Germline loops: CDR1 MGHRA, CDR2 YSYEKL. CDR3 size: 14 residues.

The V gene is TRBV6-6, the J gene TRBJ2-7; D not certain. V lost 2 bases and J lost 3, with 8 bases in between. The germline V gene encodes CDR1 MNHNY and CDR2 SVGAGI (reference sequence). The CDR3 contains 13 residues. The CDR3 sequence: CASSYTSNYEQYF. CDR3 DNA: TGTGCCAGCAGTTACACGTCCAACTACGAGCAGTACTTC.

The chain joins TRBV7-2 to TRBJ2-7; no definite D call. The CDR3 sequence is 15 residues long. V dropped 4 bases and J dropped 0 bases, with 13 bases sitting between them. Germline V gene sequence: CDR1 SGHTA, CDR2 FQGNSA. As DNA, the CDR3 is TGTGCCAGCAGCTCCCCTTTCGACGTCTCCTACGAGCAGTACTTC. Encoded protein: CASSSPFDVSYEQYF.

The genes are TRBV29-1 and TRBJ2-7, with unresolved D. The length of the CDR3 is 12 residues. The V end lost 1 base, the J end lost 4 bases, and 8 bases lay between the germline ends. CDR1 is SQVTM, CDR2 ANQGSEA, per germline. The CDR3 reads CSVEGDRYEQYF. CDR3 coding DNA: TGCAGCGTTGAAGGGGATCGTTACGAGCAGTACTTC.